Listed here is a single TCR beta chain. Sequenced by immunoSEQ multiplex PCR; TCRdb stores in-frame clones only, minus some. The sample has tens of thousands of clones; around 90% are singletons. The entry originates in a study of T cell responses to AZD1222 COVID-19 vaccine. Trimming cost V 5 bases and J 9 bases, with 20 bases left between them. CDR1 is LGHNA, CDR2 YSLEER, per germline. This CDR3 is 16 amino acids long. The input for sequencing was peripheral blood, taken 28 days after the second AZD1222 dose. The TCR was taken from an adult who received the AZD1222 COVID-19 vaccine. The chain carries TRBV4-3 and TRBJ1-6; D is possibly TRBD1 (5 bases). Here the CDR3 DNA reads TGCGCCAGCAGCGACGTGGCCCAGGTTCAGGGTTCACCCCTCCACTTT. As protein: CASSDVAQVQGSPLHF.